This TCR beta chain was found in a study of neurological immune-mediated disorders. V gave up 5 bases and J gave up 10 bases; unmatched junction bases: 1. Looked up from germline, CDR1 is SGHVS and CDR2 is FNYEAQ. This CDR3 has 11 residues. In this sample, this clonotype turned up many times. Its specificity is not known. Whole-study results and caveats: The level of TCR clonal expansion was highest in patients with HTLV-1-associated myelopathy and lowest in multiple sclerosis, where it fell below the level seen in healthy controls.

The cDNA was synthesized by 5'RACE incorporating 10-nucleotide random UMIs. Each CDR3 protein is one row after TCRdb ran MiXCR on the 5' RACE reads. The sample has roughly 65,000 distinct CDR3 sequences; around 4% are singletons. The sample comprised PBMCs. This TCR was recovered from a man in his forties or fifties with multiple sclerosis. This chain links TRBV7-6 with TRBJ2-1; 8 bases map to TRBD2. CDR3 coding DNA: TGTGCCAGCAGCACGGGGGGGGAGCAGTTCTTC. Translation: CASSTGGEQFF.